This T cell receptor beta chain was obtained from a study of T cell responses to AZD1222 COVID-19 vaccine. Study observations and caveats: Variant regions that are unmutated are reportedly the target of nearly half of spike-specific TCRs.

TCRdb's table, derived via immunoSEQ multiplex PCR, lists solely in-frame clones and lacks some. This sample yields 90,000 to 100,000 clones, of which approximately 84% are seen a single time; more than 13% belongs to the top ten. On this clone: What it binds is unknown.

This CDR3 is 16 amino acids long. Germline V gene data show CDR1 as LNHDA and CDR2 as SQIVND (reference sequence). V lost 5 bases, J lost 0 bases, and 7 bases stayed unmatched. Sequenced here: peripheral blood, sampled 28 days after the second AZD1222 dose. This receptor was taken from an adult who received the AZD1222 COVID-19 vaccine. This rearrangement joins TRBV19 to TRBJ1-1; 9 bases line up with TRBD1. CDR3 sequence: CASSGRTGALNTEAFF. In DNA form, the CDR3 reads TGTGCCAGTAGTGGGAGGACAGGGGCCTTGAACACTGAAGCTTTCTTT.